The 21 T cell receptor beta chains below come from one sample, sequenced in a study of T cells in Graves' hyperthyroidism and ophthalmopathy. Using RNA transcripts as the source, TCR beta CDR3 regions were amplified. An initial round of RT-PCR targeting the TCR CDR3 relied on the HTBI primer set. TCRdb called the multiplex PCR reads again in MiXCR, with one record for every CDR3 protein. The sample has roughly 380,000 distinct CDR3 sequences, roughly 18% seen once. Material for sequencing was blood. The receptors were gathered from a woman between 40 and 55 years old with Graves' ophthalmopathy.

This clonotype was recorded a few times. The chain recombines TRBV30 with TRBJ1-3, with D uncertain. This CDR3 is 12 amino acids long. V was cut by 6 bases and J by 2 bases, with 8 bases left in between. Looked up from germline, CDR1 is GTSNPN and CDR2 is SVGIG (reference sequence). DNA for the CDR3: TGTGCCTGCACCCCAACTGGAAACACCATATATTTT. Translated: CACTPTGNTIYF.

This clonotype appeared once. This sequence joins TRBV7-2 and TRBJ2-2, with 8 bases matching TRBD2. Germline values: CDR1 SGHTA, CDR2 FQGNSA. The CDR3 runs 15 residues. V was pared by 10 bases and J by 2 bases, with 9 bases of the junction left unmatched. The CDR3 here is CATRRGGTNTGELFF. The CDR3 DNA reads TGTGCCACCCGTCGGGGGGGGACCAACACCGGGGAGCTGTTTTTT.

This clonotype was seen many times. V gene TRBV14 combines with J gene TRBJ2-5; D might be TRBD1 (6 bases). The CDR3 is made up of 15 amino acids. V lost 2 bases, J lost 5 bases, and 15 bases lay in between. Germline V gives CDR1 SGHDN, CDR2 FVKESK. The CDR3 here is CASSQQQGFGETQYF. The CDR3 DNA sequence: TGTGCCAGCAGCCAACAGCAGGGGTTTGGCGAGACCCAGTACTTC.

This clonotype was recorded many times. This chain uses TRBV7-3 with TRBJ2-7; D call uncertain. V was clipped by 1 base and J by 3 bases, with 7 bases between them. Germline V lookup: CDR1 SGHTA, CDR2 FQGTGA. The CDR3 extends over 13 amino acids. The CDR3 spells CASSLMVGYEQYF. In DNA form, the CDR3 reads TGTGCCAGCAGCTTAATGGTGGGCTACGAGCAGTACTTC.

This clonotype was found a few times. A read error may be the cause here, since a much bigger clone is one base away. V and J are TRBV4-1 and TRBJ1-2; no firm D call. Germline assignment: CDR1 MGHRA and CDR2 YSYEKL. The length of the CDR3 is 16 residues. The CDR3 protein is CAISQEVDLIFLGYTF. The CDR3 DNA reads TGCGCCATCAGCCAAGAAGTGGACCTGATTTTCTTAGGCTACACCTTC.

This clonotype was observed many times. The chain couples TRBV4-2 to TRBJ1-1; no clear D gene. The germline V gene encodes CDR1 LGHNA and CDR2 YNFKEQ. The CDR3 covers 12 residues. Between the trimmed V and J ends, which lost 4 bases and 3 bases, there was a span of 6 bases. DNA for the CDR3: TGTGCCAGCAGCCCCCCGGACACTGAAGCTTTCTTT. As protein: CASSPPDTEAFF.

V is TRBV7-2 and J is TRBJ2-7; 9 nucleotides agree with TRBD1. CDR3 length: 15 residues. Trimming at V came to 4 bases and at J to 0 bases, leaving 4 bases not matched to a gene. From germline, CDR1 is SGHTA and CDR2 FQGNSA. Here the CDR3 reads CASSSGQGSSYEQYF. The DNA for the CDR3 is TGTGCCAGCAGCTCTGGACAGGGGAGCTCCTACGAGCAGTACTTC. Full variable domain (outside the CDR3, taken from reference TRBV7-2 and TRBJ2-7): GAGVSQSPSNKVTEKGKDVELRCDPISGHTALYWYRQSLGQGLEFLIYFQGNSAPDKSGLPSDRFSAERTGGSVSTLTIQRTQQEDSAVYLCASSSGQGSSYEQYFGPGTRLTVT.

Many counts were recorded for this clonotype. This chain links TRBV30 with TRBJ2-7; maybe TRBD2 (5 bases). Per the germline V gene, CDR1 is GTSNPN and CDR2 is SVGIG (reference sequence). V lost 7 bases and J 0 bases, leaving 13 bases between the germline ends. The CDR3 is 13 amino acids. Here the CDR3 DNA reads TGTGCCTCCCGCAAGGACTTCTCCTACGAGCAGTACTTC. Its translation is CASRKDFSYEQYF.

The chain is built from TRBV10-3 and TRBJ2-5; tentatively, D is TRBD2 (6 bases). Germline assignment: CDR1 ENHRY and CDR2 SYGVKD. The CDR3 length is 13 residues. V was clipped by 8 bases and J by 0 bases, with 10 bases between them. The DNA of the CDR3 is TGTGCCATCGGACGGGAGTACCAAGAGACCCAGTACTTC. It specifies CAIGREYQETQYF.

Ten or more counts support this clonotype. The chain combines TRBV19 with TRBJ2-2; the D gene could be TRBD1 or TRBD2 (6 bases each). The CDR3 spans 16 residues. Between the trimmed V and J ends, which lost 6 bases and 1 base, there was a span of 15 bases. Germline assignment: CDR1 LNHDA and CDR2 SQIVND (reference sequence). For the CDR3, the DNA is TGTGCCAGTAGCAATTTTCGGGGGCAGAACACCGGGGAGCTGTTTTTT. This codes for CASSNFRGQNTGELFF.

This clonotype was detected many times. The J gene is TRBJ1-1, the V gene TRBV18, with a weak D call TRBD1 (5 bases). The V gene lost 0 bases and the J gene lost 6 bases, with 11 bases spanning the gap. The CDR3 length is 14 residues. Germline CDR1 and CDR2: KGHSH and LQKENI. CDR3 in amino acids: CASSPPDRGAEAFF. The CDR3 nucleotides read TGTGCCAGCTCACCACCGGATCGGGGGGCTGAAGCTTTCTTT.

The chain is built from TRBV15 and TRBJ1-3, with D maybe TRBD1 (6 bases). V was cut by 5 bases and J by 1 base, with 15 bases left in between. The CDR3 runs 16 residues. The germline gives CDR1 LNHNV, CDR2 YYDKDF (reference sequence). The CDR3: CATSGPNRASGNTIYF. The CDR3 DNA reads TGTGCCACCAGCGGACCTAACAGGGCGTCTGGAAACACCATATATTTT.

This clonotype was seen many times. J is TRBJ1-2 and V is TRBV20-1; 7 positions match TRBD1. The CDR3 runs 12 residues. Germline CDR1 and CDR2: DFQATT and SNEGSKA (reference sequence). Trimming at V came to 6 bases and at J to 4 bases, leaving 5 bases not matched to a gene. The CDR3 region has the DNA TGCAGTGCAAGGACAGGATCCTATGGCTACACCTTC. Amino acid sequence: CSARTGSYGYTF.

At least ten counts were recorded for this clonotype. The chain combines TRBV12-3 or TRBV12-4 with TRBJ1-2; tentatively, D is TRBD1 (5 bases). The CDR3 is 14 amino acids. Trimming left V 5 bases short and J 1 base short, with 11 bases between. This chain's CDR3 is CASSGGPINYGYTF. CDR3 nucleotide sequence: TGTGCCAGCAGTGGGGGACCGATTAACTATGGCTACACCTTC.

This clonotype occurred a few times. The gene calls are TRBV27 and TRBJ2-4, with a weak D call TRBD2 (6 bases). The CDR3 runs to 15 residues. The V gene's germline CDR1 is MNHEY and CDR2 SMNVEV (reference sequence). Trimming cost V 6 bases and J 9 bases, with 21 bases left between them. The CDR3 bases are TGTGCCAGCAGCCCACCAGGGAGAGTGGGGGGCATTCAGTACTTC. Its protein is CASSPPGRVGGIQYF.

This clonotype has a count of ten or more. The genes are TRBV7-9 and TRBJ1-1; D ambiguous. This CDR3 comprises 11 residues. Trimming took 1 base from V and 11 from J, leaving 8 bases between them. Germline lookup yields CDR1 SEHNR and CDR2 FQNEAQ (reference sequence). CDR3 sequence: CASSLEGGAFF. CDR3 nucleotide sequence: TGTGCCAGCAGCTTAGAGGGTGGGGCTTTCTTT.

A remark on this clonotype: This could be a read error, since a much larger clone is one nucleotide away. The V call is TRBV19, the J call TRBJ1-1; D remains unclear. Germline CDR1 LNHDA, CDR2 SQIVND (reference sequence). This CDR3 has 15 residues. V lost 5 bases, J lost 1 base, and 14 bases lay in between. CDR3 bases: TGTGCCAGTAGTGCCAAAAACATGGGGAACACTGAAGCTTTCTTT. Translation gives CASSAKNMGNTEAFF.

This clonotype was detected many times. The chain recombines TRBV28 with TRBJ1-5; D perhaps matches TRBD1 (6 bases). The CDR3 has 13 residues. Germline CDR1 reads MDHEN; CDR2 reads SYDVKM. V was trimmed by 6 bases and J by 5 bases, leaving 11 bases between them. The CDR3, as DNA: TGTGCCAGCAGCCCGACAGGTTATCAGCCCCAGCATTTT. Its protein is CASSPTGYQPQHF.

Many counts were recorded for this clonotype. The V and J genes are TRBV6-5 and TRBJ2-5; D ambiguous. The germline V gene has CDR1 MNHEY and CDR2 SVGAGI. Trimming pared 0 bases from V and 4 bases from J, leaving 9 bases between. This CDR3 contains 14 residues. Written as DNA, the CDR3 is TGTGCCAGCAGTTACTCTAACGGATTAGAGACCCAGTACTTC. Residues: CASSYSNGLETQYF.

The J gene is TRBJ2-2, the V gene TRBV18, with D maybe TRBD1 (5 bases). V lost 0 bases and J 4 bases, leaving 12 bases between the germline ends. The CDR3 consists of 16 residues. Per the germline V gene, CDR1 is KGHSH and CDR2 is LQKENI. The CDR3 coding sequence is TGTGCCAGCTCACCACCTGCAGGGCCCGGCACCGGGGAGCTGTTTTTT. Amino acid sequence: CASSPPAGPGTGELFF.

This clonotype was detected ten times or more. The chain has TRBV5-1 and TRBJ1-1, with D perhaps TRBD1 (5 bases). V was pared by 5 bases and J by 6 bases, with 11 bases between. The CDR3 has 12 amino acids. Per the germline V gene, CDR1 is SGHRS and CDR2 is YFSETQ. The CDR3 DNA reads TGCGCCAGCAGGCAGGGCATTTCTGAAGCTTTCTTT. It encodes CASRQGISEAFF.